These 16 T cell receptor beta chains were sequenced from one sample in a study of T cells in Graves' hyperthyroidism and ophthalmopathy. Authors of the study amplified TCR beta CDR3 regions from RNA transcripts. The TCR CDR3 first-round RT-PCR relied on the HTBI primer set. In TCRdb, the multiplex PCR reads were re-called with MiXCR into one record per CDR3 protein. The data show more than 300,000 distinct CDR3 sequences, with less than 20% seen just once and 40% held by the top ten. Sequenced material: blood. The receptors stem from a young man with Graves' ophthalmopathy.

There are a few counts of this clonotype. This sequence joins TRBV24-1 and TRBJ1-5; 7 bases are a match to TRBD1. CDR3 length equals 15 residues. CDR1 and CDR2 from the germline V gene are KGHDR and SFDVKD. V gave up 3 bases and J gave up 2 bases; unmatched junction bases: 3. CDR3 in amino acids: CATSDIGTGNQPQHF. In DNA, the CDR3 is TGTGCCACCAGTGATATCGGGACAGGCAATCAGCCCCAGCATTTT.

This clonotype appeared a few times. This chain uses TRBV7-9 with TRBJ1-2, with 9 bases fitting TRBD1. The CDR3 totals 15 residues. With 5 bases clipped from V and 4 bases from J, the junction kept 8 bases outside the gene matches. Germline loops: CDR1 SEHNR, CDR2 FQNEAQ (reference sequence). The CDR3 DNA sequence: TGTGCCAGCAGCCCGCCGGGACAGGGTGGCTATGGCTACACCTTC. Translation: CASSPPGQGGYGYTF.

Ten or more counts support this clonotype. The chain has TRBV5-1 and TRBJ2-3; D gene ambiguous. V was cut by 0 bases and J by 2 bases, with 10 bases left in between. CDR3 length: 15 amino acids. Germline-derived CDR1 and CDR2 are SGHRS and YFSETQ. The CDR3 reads CASSLDSDFTDTQYF. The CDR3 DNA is TGCGCCAGCAGCTTGGATTCCGATTTCACAGATACGCAGTATTTT.

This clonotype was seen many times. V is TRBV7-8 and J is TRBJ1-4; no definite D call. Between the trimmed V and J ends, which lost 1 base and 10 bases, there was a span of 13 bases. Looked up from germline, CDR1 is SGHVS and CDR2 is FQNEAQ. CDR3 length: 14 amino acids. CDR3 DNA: TGTGCCAGCAGCTTAGGCGAATCCTGGGGAAAACTGTTTTTT. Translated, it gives CASSLGESWGKLFF.

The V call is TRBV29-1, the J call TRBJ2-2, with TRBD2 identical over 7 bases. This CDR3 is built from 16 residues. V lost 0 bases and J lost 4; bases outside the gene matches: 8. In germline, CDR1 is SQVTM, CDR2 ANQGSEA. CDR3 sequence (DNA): TGCAGCGTTGAAGATCGTATTGGCGGGGGCACCGGGGAGCTGTTTTTT. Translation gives CSVEDRIGGGTGELFF.

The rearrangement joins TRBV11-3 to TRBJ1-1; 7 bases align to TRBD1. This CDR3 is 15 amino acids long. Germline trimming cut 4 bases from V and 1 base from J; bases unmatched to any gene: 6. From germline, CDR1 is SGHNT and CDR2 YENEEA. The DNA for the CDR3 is TGTGCCAGCAGCTCAAGGGACAGTCCGAACACTGAAGCTTTCTTT. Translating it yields CASSSRDSPNTEAFF.

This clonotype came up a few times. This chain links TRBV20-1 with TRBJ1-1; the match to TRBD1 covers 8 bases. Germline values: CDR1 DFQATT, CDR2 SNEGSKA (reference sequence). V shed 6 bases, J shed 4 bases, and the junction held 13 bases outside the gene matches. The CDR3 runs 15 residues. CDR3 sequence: CSALAATGGPTEAFF. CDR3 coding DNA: TGCAGTGCCCTAGCCGCTACAGGGGGTCCCACTGAAGCTTTCTTT.

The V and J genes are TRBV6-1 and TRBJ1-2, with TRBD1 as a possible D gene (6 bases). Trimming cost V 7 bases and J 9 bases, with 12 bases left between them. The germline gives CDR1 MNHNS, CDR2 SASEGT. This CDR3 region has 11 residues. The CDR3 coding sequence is TGTGCCAGCATTCCGGACAGACGCTACACCTTC. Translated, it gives CASIPDRRYTF.

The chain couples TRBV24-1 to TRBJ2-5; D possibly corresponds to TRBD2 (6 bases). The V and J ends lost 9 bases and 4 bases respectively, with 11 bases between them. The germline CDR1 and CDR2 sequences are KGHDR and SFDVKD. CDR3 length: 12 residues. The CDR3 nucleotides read TGTGCCACCTCCGACGGGGGAGAGACCCAGTACTTC. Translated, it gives CATSDGGETQYF.

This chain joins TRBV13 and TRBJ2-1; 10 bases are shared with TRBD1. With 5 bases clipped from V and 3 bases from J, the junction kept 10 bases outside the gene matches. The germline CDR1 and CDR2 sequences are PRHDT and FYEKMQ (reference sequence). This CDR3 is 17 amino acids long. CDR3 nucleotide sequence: TGTGCCAGCAGCCCACATGGGGACAGGGGACTCTACAATGAGCAGTTCTTC. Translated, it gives CASSPHGDRGLYNEQFF. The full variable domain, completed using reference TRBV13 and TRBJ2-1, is AAGVIQSPRHLIKEKRETATLKCYPIPRHDTVYWYQQGPGQDPQFLISFYEKMQSDKGSIPDRFSAQQFSDYHSELNMSSLELGDSALYFCASSPHGDRGLYNEQFFGPGTRLTVL.

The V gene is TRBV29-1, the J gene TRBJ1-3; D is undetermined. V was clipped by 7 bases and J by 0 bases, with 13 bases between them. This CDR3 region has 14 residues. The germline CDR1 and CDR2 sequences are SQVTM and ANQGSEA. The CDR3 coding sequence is TGCAGCGCCCGGGCCCAGAACTCTGGAAACACCATATATTTT. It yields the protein CSARAQNSGNTIYF.

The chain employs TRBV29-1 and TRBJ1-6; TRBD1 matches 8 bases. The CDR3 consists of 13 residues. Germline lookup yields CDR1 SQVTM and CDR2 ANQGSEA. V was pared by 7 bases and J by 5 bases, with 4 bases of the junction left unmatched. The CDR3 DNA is TGCAGCGCTGGACAGGGCCATAATTCACCCCTCCACTTT. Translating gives CSAGQGHNSPLHF.

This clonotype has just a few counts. The CDR3 DNA sequence: TGTGCCAGCAGTTTTGGTGGGGCCGGGGCCAACGTCCTGACTTTC. Translating it yields CASSFGGAGANVLTF. This chain connects TRBV7-9 to TRBJ2-6; possible D gene TRBD1, 5 bases. Trimming removed 6 bases at V and 4 bases at J, with 13 bases between. This CDR3 is built from 15 residues. Germline V gives CDR1 SEHNR, CDR2 FQNEAQ (reference sequence).

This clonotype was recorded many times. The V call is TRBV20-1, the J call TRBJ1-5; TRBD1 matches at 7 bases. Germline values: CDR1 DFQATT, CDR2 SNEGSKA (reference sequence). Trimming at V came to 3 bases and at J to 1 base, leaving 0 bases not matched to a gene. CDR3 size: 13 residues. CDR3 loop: CSARTGSNQPQHF. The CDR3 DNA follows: TGCAGTGCTAGGACAGGGAGCAATCAGCCCCAGCATTTT.

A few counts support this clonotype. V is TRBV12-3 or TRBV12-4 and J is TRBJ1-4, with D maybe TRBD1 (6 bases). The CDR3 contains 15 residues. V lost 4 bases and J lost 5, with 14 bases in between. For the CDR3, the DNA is TGTGCCAGCAGTTCCCTGGGACACCCGAATGAAAAACTGTTTTTT. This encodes CASSSLGHPNEKLFF.

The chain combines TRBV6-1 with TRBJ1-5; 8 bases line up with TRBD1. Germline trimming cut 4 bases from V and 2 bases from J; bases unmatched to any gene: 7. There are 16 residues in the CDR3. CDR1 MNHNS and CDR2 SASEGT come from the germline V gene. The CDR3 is CASSGPTGAGNQPQHF. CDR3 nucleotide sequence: TGTGCCAGCAGTGGACCGACAGGGGCTGGCAATCAGCCCCAGCATTTT.